This T cell receptor (beta chain) came from a study of healthy donors' naive CD4 and CD8 T cells. TCR libraries were built from 450 to 650 ng of total RNA by linear amplification. TCRdb reanalysed the reads using MiXCR and keeps one entry per CDR3 protein. The sample has about 180,000 distinct CDR3 sequences; 65% to 75% are singletons. This receptor was identified in a pool of human donors in good health; the sample pools cells from several healthy donors. The sample taken for sequencing was naive CD4+ and CD8+ T cells sorted from blood, pooled from several donors.

The CDR3 DNA sequence: TGTGCCAGCAGCTTATTACGGGCAGGGCCGACCGGGGCCAACGTCCTGACTTTC. This gives the protein CASSLLRAGPTGANVLTF. The chain couples TRBV7-8 to TRBJ2-6, with D possibly being TRBD1 (5 bases). The length of the CDR3 is 18 residues. Trimming cost V 2 bases and J 4 bases, with 18 bases left between them. Looked up from germline, CDR1 is SGHVS and CDR2 is FQNEAQ. Full variable domain (remainder filled in from reference TRBV7-8 and TRBJ2-6): GAGVSQSPRYKVAKRGQDVALRCDPISGHVSLFWYQQALGQGPEFLTYFQNEAQLDKSGLPSDRFFAERPEGSVSTLKIQRTQQEDSAVYLCASSLLRAGPTGANVLTFGAGSRLTVL.